The 13 T cell receptor beta chains listed next were all sequenced from one sample in a study of PD-1 blockade in classical Hodgkin lymphoma. Clones were sequenced by immunoSEQ multiplex PCR, and TCRdb holds only the in-frame ones, with some missing. The profile shows 25,000 to 30,000 clones, just under 80% of them singletons. Stated time point: cycle 4 day 1 (C4D1), after more than 5 weeks of nivolumab. Every patient experienced relapse after autologous stem cell transplantation, and brentuximab vedotin exposure varied. This sample comprised peripheral blood mononuclear cells (PBMCs), obtained before the fourth cycle of nivolumab. The receptors shown here come from a human donor with classical Hodgkin lymphoma.

The chain recombines TRBV5-4 with TRBJ2-1, with 13 bases lining up with TRBD2. There are 18 residues in the CDR3. J was trimmed by 0 bases and V by 3 bases; bases with no gene match: 6. Germline V CDR1 and CDR2: SGHNT, YYREEE (reference sequence). DNA for the CDR3: TGTGCCAGCAGCTCCGGGACTAGCGGGACCAGCTCCTACAATGAGCAGTTCTTC. Translating gives CASSSGTSGTSSYNEQFF.

This clone was found once. V gene TRBV4-1 combines with J gene TRBJ2-4; D unresolved. Looked up from germline, CDR1 is MGHRA and CDR2 is YSYEKL. The CDR3 consists of 19 residues. The V end lost 0 bases, the J end lost 0 bases, and 18 bases lay between the germline ends. The CDR3 spells CASSQEDPRQNLAKNIQYF. The CDR3 nucleotides are TGCGCCAGCAGCCAAGAGGACCCCCGGCAAAATCTAGCCAAAAACATTCAGTACTTC.

J is TRBJ1-2 and V is TRBV15; 7 positions match TRBD1. Germline values: CDR1 LNHNV, CDR2 YYDKDF (reference sequence). The CDR3 extends over 15 amino acids. The V gene end was trimmed by 5 bases and the J gene end by 7 bases; junction bases not matched to a gene: 13. The CDR3 is CATSYGGQPFGGYTF. The CDR3 DNA follows: TGTGCCACCAGCTATGGGGGACAGCCATTCGGTGGCTACACCTTC.

V gene TRBV7-9 combines with J gene TRBJ1-1; 9 bases line up with TRBD1. Trimming cost V 4 bases and J 9 bases; bases outside gene matches: 3. Germline values: CDR1 SEHNR, CDR2 FQNEAQ (reference sequence). This CDR3 has 12 amino acids. The CDR3 spells CASSSTGGKAFF. The CDR3 bases are TGTGCCAGCAGCTCGACAGGGGGAAAAGCTTTCTTT.

V usage is TRBV6-1 and J usage is TRBJ2-7, with D perhaps assigned TRBD1 or TRBD2 (5 bases each). CDR1 and CDR2 from the germline V gene are MNHNS and SASEGT. The CDR3 covers 15 residues. V shed 7 bases and J shed 0 bases, with 16 bases lying between them. CDR3 bases: TGTGCCAGCATAATGGGAGACAGTAGCTCCTACGAGCAGTACTTC. Protein: CASIMGDSSSYEQYF.

CDR3 DNA sequence: TGTGCCAGTAGTATGAATTGGCAGACGAATCAGCCCCAGCATTTT. Its protein product is CASSMNWQTNQPQHF. The chain carries TRBV19 and TRBJ1-5, with unresolved D. V gave up 3 bases and J gave up 4 bases, with 13 bases separating them. Germline V gene lookup returns CDR1 LNHDA and CDR2 SQIVND (reference sequence). The CDR3 extends over 15 amino acids.

The V and J genes are TRBV28 and TRBJ2-1; 10 bases agree with TRBD2. The CDR3 covers 14 residues. Germline CDR1 reads MDHEN; CDR2 reads SYDVKM. J gave up 6 bases and V 8 bases, and 7 bases lay outside the gene matches. The CDR3 loop is CASLTTSGPNEQFF. The CDR3 DNA reads TGTGCCAGCCTTACGACTAGCGGGCCCAATGAGCAGTTCTTC.

The V gene is TRBV28, the J gene TRBJ2-7, with 9 bases fitting TRBD1. The V segment lost 6 bases and the J segment 7 bases; nucleotides outside the gene matches: 16. The CDR3 spans 16 residues. Germline values: CDR1 MDHEN, CDR2 SYDVKM. In DNA, the CDR3 is TGTGCCAGCAGCACGGCCGGGACAGGGCCCACGGGGGAGCAGTACTTC. The encoded protein is CASSTAGTGPTGEQYF. Based on the CDR3 plus reference TRBV28 and TRBJ2-7, the full variable domain is DVKVTQSSRYLVKRTGEKVFLECVQDMDHENMFWYRQDPGLGLRLIYFSYDVKMKEKGDIPEGYSVSREKKERFSLILESASTNQTSMYLCASSTAGTGPTGEQYFGPGTRLTVT.

This sequence joins TRBV18 and TRBJ1-1; 10 nucleotides line up with TRBD1. Germline V gene lookup returns CDR1 KGHSH and CDR2 LQKENI. V lost 3 bases to trimming and J lost 6 bases; unmatched junction nucleotides: 10. The CDR3 totals 16 residues. CDR3 DNA sequence: TGTGCCAGCTCACCGCAAGAGGACAGGGGGGACGCTGAAGCTTTCTTT. Translating it yields CASSPQEDRGDAEAFF.

The gene calls are TRBV9 and TRBJ2-3; 8 positions match TRBD1. Germline trimming cut 2 bases from V and 3 bases from J; bases unmatched to any gene: 11. This CDR3 has 17 residues. CDR1 SGDLS and CDR2 YYNGEE come from the germline V gene. CDR3 residues: CASSVRPGQVVTDTQYF. In DNA, the CDR3 is TGTGCCAGCAGCGTGAGACCGGGACAGGTGGTTACAGATACGCAGTATTTT.

The J gene is TRBJ1-5, the V gene TRBV18, with D perhaps TRBD1 (5 bases). Germline V lookup: CDR1 KGHSH, CDR2 LQKENI. V lost 0 bases to trimming and J lost 2 bases, with 14 bases between them. The CDR3 is 17 amino acids. The CDR3 reads CASSPPGGGRGNQPQHF. In DNA form, the CDR3 reads TGTGCCAGCTCACCACCGGGGGGAGGCAGGGGCAATCAGCCCCAGCATTTT. The full variable domain, its missing parts supplied by reference TRBV18 and TRBJ1-5, is NAGVMQNPRHLVRRRGQEARLRCSPMKGHSHVYWYRQLPEEGLKFMVYLQKENIIDESGMPKERFSAEFPKEGPSILRIQQVVRGDSAAYFCASSPPGGGRGNQPQHFGDGTRLSIL.

A single count supports this clone. This rearrangement joins TRBV6-6 to TRBJ2-5, with unresolved D. The CDR3 is made up of 11 amino acids. Germline V gives CDR1 MNHNY, CDR2 SVGAGI (reference sequence). With 6 bases removed from V and 2 bases from J, the gap between germline ends came to 4 bases. In DNA, the CDR3 is TGTGCCAGCAGGAGTCAAGAGACCCAGTACTTC. Protein sequence: CASRSQETQYF.

CDR3 sequence reads: CASSQEGQGGNQPQHF. The CDR3 DNA reads as TGTGCCAGCAGCCAAGAAGGCCAGGGCGGCAATCAGCCCCAGCATTTT. The rearrangement links TRBV4-2 to TRBJ1-5; D is possibly TRBD1 (5 bases). The ends were cut back, 0 bases at V and 2 bases at J, with 11 bases in the middle. Per germline, CDR1 LGHNA and CDR2 YNFKEQ. There are 16 residues in the CDR3.